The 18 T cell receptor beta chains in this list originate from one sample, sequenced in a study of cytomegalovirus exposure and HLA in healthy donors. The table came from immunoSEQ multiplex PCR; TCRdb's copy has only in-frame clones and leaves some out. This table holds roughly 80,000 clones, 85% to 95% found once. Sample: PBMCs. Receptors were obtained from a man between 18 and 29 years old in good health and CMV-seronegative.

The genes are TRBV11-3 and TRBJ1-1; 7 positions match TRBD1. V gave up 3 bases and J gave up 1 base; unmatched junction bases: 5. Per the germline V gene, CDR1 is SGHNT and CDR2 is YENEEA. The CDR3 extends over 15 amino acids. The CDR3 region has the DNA TGTGCCAGCAGCTTCATGACAGGGACGAACACTGAAGCTTTCTTT. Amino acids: CASSFMTGTNTEAFF.

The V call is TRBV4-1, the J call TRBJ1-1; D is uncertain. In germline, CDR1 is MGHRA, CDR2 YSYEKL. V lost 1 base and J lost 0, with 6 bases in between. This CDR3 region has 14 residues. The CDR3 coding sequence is TGCGCCAGCAGCCAAGGACACATGAACACTGAAGCTTTCTTT. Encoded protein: CASSQGHMNTEAFF.

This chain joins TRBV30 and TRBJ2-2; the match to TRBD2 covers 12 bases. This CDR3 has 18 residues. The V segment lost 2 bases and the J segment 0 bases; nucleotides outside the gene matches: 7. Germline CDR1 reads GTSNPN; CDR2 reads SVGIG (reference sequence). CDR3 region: CAWSSFRTSGANTGELFF. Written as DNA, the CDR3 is TGTGCCTGGAGTTCTTTCCGGACTAGCGGGGCGAACACCGGGGAGCTGTTTTTT.

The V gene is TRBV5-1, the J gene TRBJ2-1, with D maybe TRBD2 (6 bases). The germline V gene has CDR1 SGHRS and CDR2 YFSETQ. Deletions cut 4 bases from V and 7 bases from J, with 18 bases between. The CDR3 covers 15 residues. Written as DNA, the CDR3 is TGCGCCAGCAGCCGGGACTCCGCCCCGGGGAATGAGCAGTTCTTC. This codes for CASSRDSAPGNEQFF.

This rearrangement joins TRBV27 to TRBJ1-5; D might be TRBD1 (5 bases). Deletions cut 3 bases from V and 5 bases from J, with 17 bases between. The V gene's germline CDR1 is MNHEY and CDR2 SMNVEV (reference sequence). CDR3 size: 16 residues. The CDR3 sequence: CASSFSGLRGDQPQHF. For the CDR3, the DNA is TGTGCCAGCAGTTTTAGCGGCCTCCGGGGGGATCAGCCCCAGCATTTT.

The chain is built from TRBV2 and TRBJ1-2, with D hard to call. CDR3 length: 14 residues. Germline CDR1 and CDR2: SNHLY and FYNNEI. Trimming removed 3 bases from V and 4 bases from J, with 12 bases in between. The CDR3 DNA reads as TGTGCCAGCAGTGATAATCGAGGATTCTATGGCTACACCTTC. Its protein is CASSDNRGFYGYTF.

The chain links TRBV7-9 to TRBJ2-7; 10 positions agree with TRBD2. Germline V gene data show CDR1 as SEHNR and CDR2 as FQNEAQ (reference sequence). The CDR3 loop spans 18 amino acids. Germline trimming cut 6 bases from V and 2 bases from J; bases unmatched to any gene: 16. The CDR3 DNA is TGTGCCAGCAGGAACCGGACTAGCGGTGGCCCCCACCCCTACGAGCAGTACTTC. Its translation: CASRNRTSGGPHPYEQYF.

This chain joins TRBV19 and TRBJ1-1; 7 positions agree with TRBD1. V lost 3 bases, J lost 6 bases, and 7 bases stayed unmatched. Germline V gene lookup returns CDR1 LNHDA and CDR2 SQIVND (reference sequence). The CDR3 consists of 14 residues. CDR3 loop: CASSILKQGPEAFF. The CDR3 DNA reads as TGTGCCAGTAGTATCCTTAAACAGGGGCCTGAAGCTTTCTTT.

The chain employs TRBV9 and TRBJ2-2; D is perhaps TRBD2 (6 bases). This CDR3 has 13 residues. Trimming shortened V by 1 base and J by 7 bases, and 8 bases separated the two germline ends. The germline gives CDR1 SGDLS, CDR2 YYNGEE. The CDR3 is CASSVFGSGELFF. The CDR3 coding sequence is TGTGCCAGCAGCGTATTCGGGAGCGGGGAGCTGTTTTTT. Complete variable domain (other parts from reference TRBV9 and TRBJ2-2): DSGVTQTPKHLITATGQRVTLRCSPRSGDLSVYWYQQSLDQGLQFLIQYYNGEERAKGNILERFSAQQFPDLHSELNLSSLELGDSALYFCASSVFGSGELFFGEGSRLTVL.

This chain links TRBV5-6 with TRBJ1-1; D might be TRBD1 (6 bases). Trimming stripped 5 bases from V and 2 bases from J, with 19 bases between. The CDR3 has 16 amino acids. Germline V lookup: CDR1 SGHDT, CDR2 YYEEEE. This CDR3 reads CASRPAGVSGNTEAFF. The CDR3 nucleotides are TGTGCCAGCAGGCCGGCAGGGGTCTCGGGAAACACTGAAGCTTTCTTT. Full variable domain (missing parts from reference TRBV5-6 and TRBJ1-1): DAGVTQSPTHLIKTRGQQVTLRCSPKSGHDTVSWYQQALGQGPQFIFQYYEEEERQRGNFPDRFSGHQFPNYSSELNVNALLLGDSALYLCASRPAGVSGNTEAFFGQGTRLTVV.

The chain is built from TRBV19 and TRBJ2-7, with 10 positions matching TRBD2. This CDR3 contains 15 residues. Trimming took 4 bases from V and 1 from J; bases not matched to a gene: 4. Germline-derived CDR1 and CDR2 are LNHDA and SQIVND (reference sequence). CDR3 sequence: CASSTGTSASYEQYF. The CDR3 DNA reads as TGTGCCAGTAGTACCGGGACTAGCGCTTCCTACGAGCAGTACTTC.

CDR3 nucleotide sequence: TGTGCCAGCAGCGAAGCGGGACTAACCTACAATGAGCAGTTCTTC. It is translated as CASSEAGLTYNEQFF. The chain is built from TRBV9 and TRBJ2-1; 7 bases agree with TRBD2. In germline, CDR1 is SGDLS, CDR2 YYNGEE. CDR3 length: 15 residues. The V segment lost 3 bases and the J segment 2 bases; nucleotides outside the gene matches: 5.

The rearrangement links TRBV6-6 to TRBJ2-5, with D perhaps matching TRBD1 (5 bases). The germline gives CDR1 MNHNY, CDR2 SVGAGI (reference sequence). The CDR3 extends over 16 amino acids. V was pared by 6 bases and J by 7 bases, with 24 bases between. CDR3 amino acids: CASRLNNLGAEGTQYF. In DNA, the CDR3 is TGTGCCAGCAGGCTTAATAATCTAGGGGCGGAAGGGACCCAGTACTTC.

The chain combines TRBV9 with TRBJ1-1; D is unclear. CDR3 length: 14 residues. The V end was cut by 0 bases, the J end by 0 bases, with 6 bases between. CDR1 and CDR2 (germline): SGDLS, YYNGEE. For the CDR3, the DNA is TGTGCCAGCAGCGTAGTTGAGATGAACACTGAAGCTTTCTTT. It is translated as CASSVVEMNTEAFF. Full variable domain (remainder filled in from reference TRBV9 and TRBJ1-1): DSGVTQTPKHLITATGQRVTLRCSPRSGDLSVYWYQQSLDQGLQFLIQYYNGEERAKGNILERFSAQQFPDLHSELNLSSLELGDSALYFCASSVVEMNTEAFFGQGTRLTVV.

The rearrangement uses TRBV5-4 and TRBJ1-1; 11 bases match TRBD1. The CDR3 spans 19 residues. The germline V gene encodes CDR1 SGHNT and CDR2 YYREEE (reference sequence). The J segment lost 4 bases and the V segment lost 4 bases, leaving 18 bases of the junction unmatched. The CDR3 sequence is CASSAIPPGQGAQSTEAFF. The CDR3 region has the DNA TGTGCCAGCAGCGCCATCCCTCCAGGACAGGGGGCGCAGAGCACTGAAGCTTTCTTT. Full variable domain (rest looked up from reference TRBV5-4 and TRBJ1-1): ETGVTQSPTHLIKTRGQQVTLRCSSQSGHNTVSWYQQALGQGPQFIFQYYREEENGRGNFPPRFSGLQFPNYSSELNVNALELDDSALYLCASSAIPPGQGAQSTEAFFGQGTRLTVV.

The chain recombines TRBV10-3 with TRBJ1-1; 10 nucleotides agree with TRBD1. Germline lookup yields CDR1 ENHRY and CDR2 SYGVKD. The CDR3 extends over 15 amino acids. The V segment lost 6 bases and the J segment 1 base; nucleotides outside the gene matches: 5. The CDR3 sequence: CAIRGQGLANTEAFF. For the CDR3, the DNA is TGTGCCATCAGGGGACAGGGGCTCGCGAACACTGAAGCTTTCTTT.

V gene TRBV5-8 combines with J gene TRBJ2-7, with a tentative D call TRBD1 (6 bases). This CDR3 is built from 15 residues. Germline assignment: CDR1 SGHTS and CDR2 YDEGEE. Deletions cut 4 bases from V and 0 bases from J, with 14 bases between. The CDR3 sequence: CASSETGWSSYEQYF. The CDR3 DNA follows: TGTGCCAGCAGCGAGACAGGCTGGAGCTCCTACGAGCAGTACTTC. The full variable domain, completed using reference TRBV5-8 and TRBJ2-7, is EAGVTQSPTHLIKTRGQQATLRCSPISGHTSVYWYQQALGLGLQFLLWYDEGEERNRGNFPPRFSGRQFPNYSSELNVNALELEDSALYLCASSETGWSSYEQYFGPGTRLTVT.

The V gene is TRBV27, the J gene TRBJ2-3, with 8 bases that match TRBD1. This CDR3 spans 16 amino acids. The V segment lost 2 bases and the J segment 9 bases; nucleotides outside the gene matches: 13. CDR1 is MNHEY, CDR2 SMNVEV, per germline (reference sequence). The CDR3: CASSLRPRDRSITQYF. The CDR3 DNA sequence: TGTGCCAGCAGTTTACGCCCTAGGGACAGGTCCATAACGCAGTATTTT.